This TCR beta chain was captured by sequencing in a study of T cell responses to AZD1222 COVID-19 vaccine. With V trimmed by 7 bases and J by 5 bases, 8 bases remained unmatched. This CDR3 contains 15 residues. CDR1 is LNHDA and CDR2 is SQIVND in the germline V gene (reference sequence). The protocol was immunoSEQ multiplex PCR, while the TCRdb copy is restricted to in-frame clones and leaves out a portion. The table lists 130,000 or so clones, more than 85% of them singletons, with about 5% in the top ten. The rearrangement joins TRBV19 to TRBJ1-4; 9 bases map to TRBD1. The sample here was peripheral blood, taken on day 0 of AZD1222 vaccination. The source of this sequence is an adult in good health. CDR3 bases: TGTGCCAGTAACGACCGGGACAGGGAAAATGAAAAACTGTTTTTT. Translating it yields CASNDRDRENEKLFF.